This is a list of T cell receptor beta chains from one sample in a study of early T cells in non-severe SARS-CoV-2 infection. TCRdb re-analysed the 5' RACE reads in MiXCR, keeping a single row per CDR3 protein. The data contain 110,000 or so distinct CDR3 sequences, over 10% of them singletons. The source material was whole blood. These receptors came from an adult who was a healthcare worker with PCR-confirmed SARS-CoV-2 infection or an uninfected control (not recorded which). CDR3s include the opening cysteine and the closing phenylalanine or tryptophan. D genes are given only for firm matches. Clone size is not always given. Where it is, it says once, few, many or a class for expanded clones.

D gene	V gene	J gene	clone size	CDR3 DNA	CDR3 protein
.	TRBV11-2	TRBJ2-3	few	TGTGCCAGCAGCTTAAGCCCGACCGCGCCTTCACAAGATACGCAGTATTTT	CASSLSPTAPSQDTQYF
.	TRBV6-5	TRBJ1-1	.	TGTGCCTGCGGGTTCCGGGATAAAAACACTGAAGCTTTCTTT	CACGFRDKNTEAFF
TRBD1	TRBV28	TRBJ1-6	many	TGTGCCAGCAGCTATCCGACAGGGAACGGTTCACCCCTCCACTTT	CASSYPTGNGSPLHF
.	TRBV12-3/TRBV12-4	TRBJ1-1	few	TGTGCCAGCATCCTGGGGGGGGGTTCCGGCGGGTTGGCTTTCTTT	CASILGGGSGGLAFF
.	TRBV19	TRBJ1-2	.	TGTGCCAGTAGTATAAGGGGTGCCTATGGCTACACCTTC	CASSIRGAYGYTF
.	TRBV24-1	TRBJ2-5	.	TGTGCCACCAGTGGCAACTGGGAAGAGACCCAGTACTTC	CATSGNWEETQYF
.	TRBV10-3	TRBJ2-3	many	TGTGCCATCAGTGAGGACTTAGGAAGGACGCAGTATTTT	CAISEDLGRTQYF
TRBD1	TRBV18	TRBJ2-5	many	TGTGCCAGCTCACCACAGGACAGGGCCCTCCAAGAGACCCAGTACTTC	CASSPQDRALQETQYF
.	TRBV12-3/TRBV12-4	TRBJ1-6	once	TGTGCCAGCAGGCTACAGGGATTCGGCTCACCCCTCCACTTT	CASRLQGFGSPLHF
TRBD2	TRBV20-1	TRBJ2-1	.	TGCAGTGCTACCTCTAGCGGGAGGCCCTCCTACAATGAGCAGTTCTTC	CSATSSGRPSYNEQFF
TRBD2	TRBV7-2	TRBJ2-1	.	TGTGCCAGCAGCATCAGCGGGAGCGAGTACAATGAGCAGTTCTTC	CASSISGSEYNEQFF
TRBD1	TRBV20-1	TRBJ2-7	.	TGCAGTGCGCCCCGGGACAGGGGCTACGAGCAGTACTTC	CSAPRDRGYEQYF
.	TRBV29-1	TRBJ2-7	.	TGCAGCGTGGAGGAGGGGGTCCGCGAGCAGTACTTC	CSVEEGVREQYF
.	TRBV20-1	TRBJ2-5	.	TGCAGTGCTAAGAGGATCAAACAGGGATTAGGTGTCCAAGAGACCCAGTACTTC	CSAKRIKQGLGVQETQYF
TRBD1	TRBV6-1	TRBJ1-5	.	TGTGCCAGCAGGCGGGACAGGGGTTATCAGCCCCAGCATTTT	CASRRDRGYQPQHF
TRBD2	TRBV20-1	TRBJ2-7	many	TGCAGTGCTAGAGCCGATAGCGGGGCAACCTACGAGCAGTACTTC	CSARADSGATYEQYF
TRBD1	TRBV19	TRBJ1-2	few	TGTGCCAGTAGTATCGCTCGCGGGCGGGACAGCGACTATGGCTACACCTTC	CASSIARGRDSDYGYTF
.	TRBV18	TRBJ1-4	.	TGTGCCAGCTCGCCAATCGCGCGGGAAAAACTGTTTTTT	CASSPIAREKLFF
.	TRBV14	TRBJ2-1	.	TGTGCCAGCAGCCAACGGTCATTTCTAGCGCGGAGGATCAATGAGCAGTTCTTC	CASSQRSFLARRINEQFF
TRBD1	TRBV2	TRBJ1-1	many	TGTGCCAGCAGTAAGGACAGGGGCGCTTTCTTT	CASSKDRGAFF
.	TRBV5-1	TRBJ1-2	.	TGCGCCAGCAGCTTGGATGGCGATCGCGGCTACACCTTC	CASSLDGDRGYTF
TRBD1	TRBV6-6	TRBJ1-1	few	TGTGCCAGCAGACGGGGGGGGACAGGGAAAAGCACTGAAGCTTTCTTT	CASRRGGTGKSTEAFF
.	TRBV7-9	TRBJ1-1	few	TGTGCCAGCAGCTTACTTCCTCCAGGGGAAAAACGCGCTGAAGCTTTCTTT	CASSLLPPGEKRAEAFF
.	TRBV2	TRBJ1-5	.	TGTGCCAGCACCGTGGGTAGGGGCAATCAGCCCCAGCATTTT	CASTVGRGNQPQHF
TRBD1	TRBV14	TRBJ2-7	.	TGTGCCAGCAGCCCGGGACAGTCACCCTACGAGCAGTACTTC	CASSPGQSPYEQYF
.	TRBV7-8	TRBJ2-7	.	TGTGCCAGCAGCCCGGGACGGTGGGCGGACGAGCAGTACTTC	CASSPGRWADEQYF
.	TRBV21-1	TRBJ1-2	.	TGTGCCAGCCCCGACACGTATGGCTACACCTTC	CASPDTYGYTF
TRBD2	TRBV20-1	TRBJ2-1	few	TGCAGTTCGACCGGGACTAGCGGGAGAGGAAATGAGCAGTTCTTC	CSSTGTSGRGNEQFF
.	TRBV18	TRBJ2-3	.	TGTGCCAGCTCACCAGGGAGCACAGATACGCAGTATTTT	CASSPGSTDTQYF
TRBD2	TRBV11-2	TRBJ2-5	many	TGTGCCAGCAGCTTAGCGGGAGGGACGGGAGAGACCCAGTACTTC	CASSLAGGTGETQYF
TRBD2	TRBV10-3	TRBJ2-5	.	TGTGCCATCAGTGAAGGGACTAGCGGCCAAGAGACCCAGTACTTC	CAISEGTSGQETQYF
TRBD1	TRBV5-1	TRBJ2-1	few	TGCGCCAGCAGCACGACAGGGGATGTCTACAATGAGCAGTTCTTC	CASSTTGDVYNEQFF
.	TRBV20-1	TRBJ2-7	.	TGCAGTGCTAGAAACGGGGTTGCCTACGAGCAGTACTTC	CSARNGVAYEQYF
.	TRBV28	TRBJ1-4	few	TGTGCCAGCAGTTCCGTCCAGTTTGAAAAACTGTTTTTT	CASSSVQFEKLFF
.	TRBV11-2	TRBJ2-7	few	TGTGCCAGCAGCTCTCTGGGGGTTTCCTACGAGCAGTACTTC	CASSSLGVSYEQYF
.	TRBV6-1	TRBJ1-2	.	TGTGCCAGCAGGTCAACCGGGACAAAGGGACATGGCTACACCTTC	CASRSTGTKGHGYTF
TRBD1	TRBV27	TRBJ1-5	.	TGTGCCAGCAGAGGACAGGGGGATAGCAATCAGCCCCAGCATTTT	CASRGQGDSNQPQHF
TRBD2	TRBV3-1	TRBJ2-1	.	TGTGCCAGCAGCCCTCAAGGGACTAGCGGGCCTTACAATGAGCAGTTCTTC	CASSPQGTSGPYNEQFF
.	TRBV27	TRBJ2-7	few	TGTGCCAGCAGTTTACGTGGGATATACGAGCAGTACTTC	CASSLRGIYEQYF
TRBD1	TRBV7-9	TRBJ1-4	.	TGTGCCAGCAGCTCCACAGACAGGGAGGTCCGAGAAAAACTGTTTTTT	CASSSTDREVREKLFF
TRBD2	TRBV20-1	TRBJ2-3	many	TGCAGTGCTTCCCTAGCGGGGGGCAAGTATTTT	CSASLAGGKYF
.	TRBV2	TRBJ1-2	.	TGTGCCAGCAGTGAACGTCCGGGGGAATTCGTTGGCTACACCTTC	CASSERPGEFVGYTF
.	TRBV29-1	TRBJ1-1	.	TGCAGCGCCCACATTGGAGGTTCGAACACTGAAGCTTTCTTT	CSAHIGGSNTEAFF
TRBD2	TRBV6-6	TRBJ2-5	.	TGTGCCAGCAGTCAACTAGCGGTTCAAGAGACCCAGTACTTC	CASSQLAVQETQYF
.	TRBV29-1	TRBJ2-6	.	TGCAGCGTGGGGGACGTCTCTGGGGCCAACGTCCTGACTTTC	CSVGDVSGANVLTF
.	TRBV6-8	TRBJ2-2	.	TGTGCCAGCAGTTACCGTCGACCGACCTACAGGACGAACACCGGGGAGCTGTTTTTT	CASSYRRPTYRTNTGELFF
.	TRBV10-3	TRBJ1-2	many	TGTGCCATCAGTGAGCCGATGGGGACTGCTAACTATGGCTACACCTTC	CAISEPMGTANYGYTF
.	TRBV7-2	TRBJ1-1	.	TGTGCCAGCAGCCGACCGGGCAGGGCGGCTGAAGCTTTCTTT	CASSRPGRAAEAFF
TRBD1	TRBV6-2/TRBV6-3	TRBJ1-6	many	TGTGCCAGCAGTTACTCGAGGACAGGGGACGTGTCAAATTCACCCCTCCACTTT	CASSYSRTGDVSNSPLHF
.	TRBV7-3	TRBJ2-1	.	TGTGCCAGCAGCTTAGGGGTGGGGATTTCCTCTAATGAGCAGTTCTTC	CASSLGVGISSNEQFF
.	TRBV29-1	TRBJ2-2	many	TGCAGCGCCCAGGTTTGGGCCGGGGAGCTGTTTTTT	CSAQVWAGELFF
.	TRBV24-1	TRBJ2-1	few	TGTGCCACCAGTGACTATAACTGGGAGCAGTTCTTC	CATSDYNWEQFF
TRBD2	TRBV9	TRBJ2-5	.	TGTGCCAGCAGTCAAGGACTAGCGGCAAATTACCAAGAGACCCAGTACTTC	CASSQGLAANYQETQYF
.	TRBV19	TRBJ1-2	few	TGTGCCAGTAGTACCGCCGGGACCCAGGCCCCCTATGGCTACACCTTC	CASSTAGTQAPYGYTF
.	TRBV7-3	TRBJ2-3	many	TGTGCCAGCAGCCCGGGGGTAGATACGCAGTATTTT	CASSPGVDTQYF
.	TRBV1	TRBJ2-5	few	TGCACCAGCAGCCGACTAGCGGGGTACCAAGAGACCCAGTACTTC	CTSSRLAGYQETQYF